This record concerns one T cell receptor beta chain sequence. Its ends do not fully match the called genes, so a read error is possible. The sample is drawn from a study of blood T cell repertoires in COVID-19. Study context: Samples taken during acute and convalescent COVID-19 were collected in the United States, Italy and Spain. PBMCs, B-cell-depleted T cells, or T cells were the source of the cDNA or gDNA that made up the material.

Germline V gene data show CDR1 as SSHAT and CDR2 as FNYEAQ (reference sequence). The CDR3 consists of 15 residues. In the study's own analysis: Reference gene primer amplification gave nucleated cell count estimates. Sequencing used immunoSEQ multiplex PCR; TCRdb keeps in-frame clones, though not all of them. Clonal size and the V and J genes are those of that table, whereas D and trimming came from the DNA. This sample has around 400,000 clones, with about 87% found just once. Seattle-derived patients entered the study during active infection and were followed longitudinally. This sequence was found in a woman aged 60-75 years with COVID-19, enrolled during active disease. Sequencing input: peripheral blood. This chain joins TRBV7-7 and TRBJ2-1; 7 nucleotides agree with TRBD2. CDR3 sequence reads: CASSLVPGRVGEQFF. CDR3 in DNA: TGTGCTAGCAGCTTAGTTCCAGGGAGGGTGGGTGAGCAGTTCTTC.